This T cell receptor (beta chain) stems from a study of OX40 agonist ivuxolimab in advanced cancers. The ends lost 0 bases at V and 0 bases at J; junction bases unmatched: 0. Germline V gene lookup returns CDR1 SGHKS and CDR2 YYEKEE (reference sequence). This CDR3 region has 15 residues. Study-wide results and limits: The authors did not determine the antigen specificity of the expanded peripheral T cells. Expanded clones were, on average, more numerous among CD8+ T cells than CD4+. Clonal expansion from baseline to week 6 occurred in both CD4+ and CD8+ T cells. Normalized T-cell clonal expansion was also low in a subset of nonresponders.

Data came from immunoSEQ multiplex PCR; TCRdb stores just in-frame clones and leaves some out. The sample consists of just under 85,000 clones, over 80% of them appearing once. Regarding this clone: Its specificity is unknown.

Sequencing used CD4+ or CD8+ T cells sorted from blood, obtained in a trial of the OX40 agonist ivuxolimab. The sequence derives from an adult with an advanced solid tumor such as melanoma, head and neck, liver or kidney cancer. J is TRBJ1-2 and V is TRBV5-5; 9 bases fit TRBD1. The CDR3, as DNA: TGTGCCAGCAGCTTGGGACAGGGGGCTAACTATGGCTACACCTTC. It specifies CASSLGQGANYGYTF.